These 25 T cell receptor beta chains originate from one sample sequenced in a study of CD4 and CD8 cells across lung adenocarcinoma regions. TCRdb processed the PCR reads anew with MiXCR; each CDR3 protein has one entry. The top ten hold roughly a quarter of the sample, which has 6,500 to 8,500 distinct CDR3 sequences, around 60% seen once. Sequencing used CD4+ T cells from the center of a lung tumor. Receptors were obtained from a female donor with lung adenocarcinoma. The CD4 and CD8 labels of this study may be unreliable.

The chain couples TRBV6-1 to TRBJ2-7, with D possibly TRBD1 on 6 matching bases. Trimming cost V 6 bases and J 3 bases, with 21 bases left between them. The CDR3 loop spans 16 amino acids. The germline gives CDR1 MNHNS, CDR2 SASEGT. The CDR3 region has the DNA TGTGCCAGCAGGAGGTGGGCCCGGGACATAAGCTACGAGCAGTACTTC. Its translation: CASRRWARDISYEQYF.

This clonotype has more than one count but fewer than ten. The CDR3 DNA reads as TGCAGTGCTAGTCGGCAGGGGGCGAACACCGGGGAGCTGTTTTTT. Its protein product is CSASRQGANTGELFF. This chain uses TRBV20-1 with TRBJ2-2; 7 bases match TRBD1. The V segment lost 3 bases and the J segment 0 bases; nucleotides outside the gene matches: 4. Germline loops: CDR1 DFQATT, CDR2 SNEGSKA (reference sequence). CDR3 length: 15 amino acids.

This clonotype was seen a few times. V usage is TRBV6-4 and J usage is TRBJ2-1; D unresolved. Germline CDR1 reads MRHNA; CDR2 reads SNTAGT. V lost 8 bases, J lost 4 bases, and 9 bases lay in between. This CDR3 has 12 amino acids. The CDR3 protein is CASQRRYNEQFF. CDR3 DNA: TGTGCCAGCCAAAGGCGGTACAATGAGCAGTTCTTC.

This clonotype was recorded a few times. The chain employs TRBV7-2 and TRBJ2-1; tentatively, D is TRBD1 or TRBD2 (6 bases each). The CDR3 has 15 residues. Trimming shortened V by 5 bases and J by 13 bases, and 24 bases separated the two germline ends. CDR1 and CDR2 (germline): SGHTA, FQGNSA. The CDR3, as DNA: TGTGCCAGCAGCCGTAGGGGGAGGATCGAAGAGACCCAGTTCTTC. Its translation: CASSRRGRIEETQFF.

In DNA form, the CDR3 reads TGTGCCGGGGGCATCGGCGGCGGGGACGGAGACACCCAGTACTTC. Translating gives CAGGIGGGDGDTQYF. The V and J genes are TRBV27 and TRBJ2-4; D assignment may be TRBD1 or TRBD2 (6 bases each). Germline V gives CDR1 MNHEY, CDR2 SMNVEV (reference sequence). This CDR3 contains 15 residues. The germline V and J ends were trimmed by 11 bases and 13 bases, with 30 bases remaining between them.

The CDR3 bases are TGTGCCAGCAGTACCCGGACAGGGGGTAAGCAGTACTTC. Residues: CASSTRTGGKQYF. The chain links TRBV6-1 to TRBJ2-5; 10 bases are shared with TRBD1. J lost 11 bases, V lost 5 bases, and 8 bases had no gene match. The CDR3 consists of 13 residues. Per the germline V gene, CDR1 is MNHNS and CDR2 is SASEGT.

The rearrangement uses TRBV6-1 and TRBJ2-1; TRBD1 matches at 7 bases. Germline CDR1 is MNHNS and CDR2 is SASEGT. J was trimmed by 2 bases and V by 2 bases; bases with no gene match: 9. This CDR3 spans 17 amino acids. CDR3: CASSESRGRVAYNEQFF. Written as DNA, the CDR3 is TGTGCCAGCAGTGAAAGTAGGGGGCGGGTGGCCTACAATGAGCAGTTCTTC.

CDR3 sequence reads: CGGGNRGGDGEIQYF. The CDR3 DNA is TGTGGCGGGGGCAACCGCGGCGGGGACGGAGAGATCCAGTACTTC. This chain connects TRBV27 to TRBJ2-4, with TRBD2 as a possible D gene (7 bases). Germline assignment: CDR1 MNHEY and CDR2 SMNVEV (reference sequence). CDR3 length equals 15 residues.

This clonotype was observed at least ten times. The V gene is TRBV28, the J gene TRBJ2-1; no clear D gene. CDR1 is MDHEN, CDR2 SYDVKM, per germline. V lost 6 bases and J 12 bases, leaving 15 bases between the germline ends. The CDR3 extends over 12 amino acids. CDR3 sequence (DNA): TGTGCCAGCAGCCCCGGTAAGAGAAGGCAGTTCTTC. Translated, it gives CASSPGKRRQFF. The full variable domain, completed using reference TRBV28 and TRBJ2-1, is DVKVTQSSRYLVKRTGEKVFLECVQDMDHENMFWYRQDPGLGLRLIYFSYDVKMKEKGDIPEGYSVSREKKERFSLILESASTNQTSMYLCASSPGKRRQFFGPGTRLTVL.

The genes are TRBV6-1 and TRBJ2-7, with D maybe TRBD2 (5 bases). The CDR3 runs to 13 residues. Germline lookup yields CDR1 MNHNS and CDR2 SASEGT. V dropped 11 bases and J dropped 0 bases, with 14 bases sitting between them. The DNA of the CDR3 is TGTGCCGGGAGTGAGCGGCACTCCTACGAGCAGTACTTC. Translating it yields CAGSERHSYEQYF.

In the case of this clonotype: Germline is not matched at one junction end, which may reflect a read error. The rearrangement uses TRBV27 and TRBJ2-4; TRBD2 agrees at 7 bases. The CDR3 contains 16 residues. The germline V gene encodes CDR1 MNHEY and CDR2 SMNVEV (reference sequence). The CDR3 region has the DNA TGTGCCAGCAGCGTCTCGCGGGCGGGAGCCACAAACACTCAGTACTTC. Protein product: CASSVSRAGATNTQYF.

A word on this clonotype: This may arise from a read error, as a much more abundant clone is one base away. The V and J genes are TRBV30 and TRBJ2-2; 10 bases are a match to TRBD1. There are 14 residues in the CDR3. Germline loops: CDR1 GTSNPN, CDR2 SVGIG (reference sequence). CDR3 sequence (DNA): TGTGCCTGGACAACCGGGACAGGGGCCGGGGCGCTGTTTTTT. As protein: CAWTTGTGAGALFF.

This rearrangement joins TRBV7-3 to TRBJ2-1; TRBD2 agrees at 8 bases. V trimming: 4 bases; J trimming: 8 bases; junction bases outside the gene matches: 7. CDR3 length equals 14 residues. CDR1 SGHTA and CDR2 FQGTGA come from the germline V gene. This CDR3 reads CASSSGLVIDEQFF. CDR3 nucleotides: TGTGCCAGCAGCTCGGGACTAGTAATCGATGAGCAGTTCTTC. Full variable domain (rest looked up from reference TRBV7-3 and TRBJ2-1): GAGVSQTPSNKVTEKGKYVELRCDPISGHTALYWYRQSLGQGPEFLIYFQGTGAADDSGLPNDRFFAVRPEGSVSTLKIQRTERGDSAVYLCASSSGLVIDEQFFGPGTRLTVL.

Notes on this clonotype: One end of the junction fails to match germline, which may point to a read error. This chain's CDR3 is CASSSGLGAKNIQYF. The CDR3 DNA is TGTGCCAGCAGCTCCGGGCTGGGAGCCAAGAACATTCAGTACTTC. V and J are TRBV6-1 and TRBJ2-4; possibly TRBD2 for D (5 bases). This CDR3 spans 15 amino acids. CDR1 and CDR2 (germline): MNHNS, SASEGT.

The chain uses TRBV6-1 and TRBJ2-1, with 8 bases lining up with TRBD2. The DNA matches TRBJ2-7 better at its end, which makes the J call doubtful. This CDR3 is built from 15 residues. The germline gives CDR1 MNHNS, CDR2 SASEGT. CDR3 amino acids: CASRFRKLAGYEQYF. In DNA form, the CDR3 reads TGTGCCAGCAGATTCCGCAAGCTAGCGGGCTACGAGCAGTACTTC.

This clonotype appeared a single time. The chain couples TRBV11-3 to TRBJ2-1; D might be TRBD2 (6 bases). The DNA matches TRBJ2-5 better at its end, which makes the J call doubtful. Germline lookup yields CDR1 SGHNT and CDR2 YENEEA. The CDR3 is 15 residues long. CDR3 bases: TGTGCCAGCAGCTTAGGCGGGATAATCGGAGAGACCCAGTACTTC. As protein: CASSLGGIIGETQYF.

The chain couples TRBV7-3 to TRBJ2-3; D is possibly TRBD1 (6 bases). The V gene's germline CDR1 is SGHTA and CDR2 FQGTGA. The CDR3 has 15 amino acids. V gave up 5 bases and J gave up 0 bases, with 12 bases separating them. CDR3 protein: CASSETGQSTDTQYF. CDR3 DNA: TGTGCCAGCAGCGAGACCGGACAGAGCACAGATACGCAGTATTTT.

As concerns this clonotype: In this CDR3 the conserved last residue, phenylalanine or tryptophan, is missing, so a read error is likely. This rearrangement joins TRBV28 to TRBJ2-7, with 11 bases fitting TRBD2. The CDR3 has 15 amino acids. CDR1 is MDHEN, CDR2 SYDVKM, per germline. J was trimmed by 3 bases and V by 6 bases; bases with no gene match: 7. The CDR3 bases are TGTGCCAGCAGCTCCGCGGGACTAGCGGTCTACGAGCAGTACTCC. Translating it yields CASSSAGLAVYEQYS.

V usage is TRBV24-1 and J usage is TRBJ2-5; D is possibly TRBD2 (6 bases). V was pared by 4 bases and J by 5 bases, with 16 bases between. CDR1 is KGHDR and CDR2 is SFDVKD in the germline V gene. The CDR3 length is 15 residues. The CDR3: CATSEVGLLGETQYF. The CDR3, as DNA: TGTGCCACCAGTGAGGTGGGACTGCTAGGGGAGACCCAGTACTTC.

J is TRBJ1-3 and V is TRBV6-5; D uncertain. V lost 1 base to trimming and J lost 0 bases, with 1 base between them. CDR3 length: 13 residues. Germline CDR1 and CDR2: MNHEY and SVGAGI. Here the CDR3 DNA reads TGTGCCAGCAGTTACTTCTCTGGAAACACCATATATTTT. Its protein is CASSYFSGNTIYF.

As to this clonotype: The junction differs from germline at one of its ends, possibly a read error. The chain combines TRBV27 with TRBJ2-4; D perhaps matches TRBD2 (6 bases). The CDR3 covers 15 residues. Germline values: CDR1 MNHEY, CDR2 SMNVEV (reference sequence). The CDR3, as DNA: TGTGCCGGGGGGAACGGCGGCGGGGAAGGAAACACTCAGTACTTC. Its translation: CAGGNGGGEGNTQYF.

V usage is TRBV4-2 and J usage is TRBJ2-5; the D gene is possibly TRBD1 (5 bases). The length of the CDR3 is 14 residues. Germline V gives CDR1 LGHNA, CDR2 YNFKEQ. V dropped 1 base and J dropped 5 bases, with 11 bases sitting between them. The CDR3 nucleotides read TGTGCCAGCAGCCAAGCCCCAGGGTCGGAGACCCAGTACTTC. It codes for CASSQAPGSETQYF.

This clonotype occurred a few times. The chain uses TRBV6-1 and TRBJ2-1; TRBD2 matches 9 bases. Germline CDR1 reads MNHNS; CDR2 reads SASEGT. The CDR3 totals 15 residues. V gave up 6 bases and J gave up 10 bases; unmatched junction bases: 13. CDR3 residues: CASRTGAGGTYEQFF. The CDR3 DNA reads as TGTGCCAGCAGGACCGGGGCGGGGGGGACCTACGAGCAGTTCTTC.

CDR3 sequence reads: CASSYRGGRGVYEQYF. As DNA, the CDR3 is TGTGCCAGCAGTTACAGGGGAGGGAGGGGTGTCTACGAGCAGTACTTC. The chain is built from TRBV6-5 and TRBJ2-1; TRBD2 agrees at 7 bases. The J call may be incorrect, as the DNA end agrees better with TRBJ2-7. The CDR3 sequence is 16 residues long. Germline CDR1 MNHEY, CDR2 SVGAGI.

The V call is TRBV12-3 or TRBV12-4, the J call TRBJ2-2; D tentatively fits TRBD1 or TRBD2 (5 bases each). The CDR3 totals 16 residues. V gave up 10 bases and J gave up 13 bases, with 31 bases separating them. The CDR3 sequence is CATRRARGVNTGALFF. The CDR3 nucleotides are TGTGCCACCCGCCGGGCCCGAGGGGTGAACACCGGTGCGCTGTTTTTT.